The clone carrying this T cell receptor (beta chain) has only one observation. The target antigen is unknown. Researchers divided each subset's genomic DNA evenly across several immunoSEQ plates. For sorted subsets, about 190 ng DNA per replicate equaled about 31,000 T cell genomes. TCRdb's copy holds only in-frame clones and misses some; the assay was immunoSEQ multiplex PCR. The table includes some 800,000 clones, over 90% detected once. This sample was taken from a study of shared clonotypes between healthy human individuals. Whole-study results and caveats: Naive subsets usually exceeded memory subsets in estimated richness.

Terminally differentiated effector memory CD45RA+ cells were left out of the naive CD8 fraction, which was CD45RO-negative and positively selected for CCR7. The specimen sequenced was naive CD8+ T cells sorted from blood. The sequence derives from a young man in good health.

CDR3 sequence reads: CSVEDFPYNEQFF. In DNA form, the CDR3 reads TGCAGCGTTGAAGATTTTCCCTACAATGAGCAGTTCTTC. The V and J genes are TRBV29-1 and TRBJ2-1; D is ambiguous. CDR1 and CDR2 (germline): SQVTM, ANQGSEA. With 0 bases removed from V and 2 bases from J, the gap between germline ends came to 5 bases. This CDR3 is built from 13 residues.